This T cell receptor beta chain was sequenced during a study of tumor and adjacent non-tumor tissue in lung cancer. Study-wide results and limits: Higher tumor TCR diversity was associated with shorter survival. Tumor tissue had significantly higher TCR diversity than normal lung. Normal lung showed higher cumulative top 100 clone frequency than tumor.

As regards this clonotype: The target antigen is unknown. As the CDR3 is not closed by the conserved phenylalanine or tryptophan, this likely results from a read error.

Germline CDR1 and CDR2: ENHRY and SYGVKD. The CDR3 consists of 16 residues. The library came from three nested PCR rounds adapted from ARM-PCR protocols. MiXCR, applied by TCRdb to the multiplex PCR reads, yields one record per CDR3 protein. Seen here are fewer than 120,000 distinct CDR3 sequences, approximately 87% observed once, and the top ten hold about 22%. This sample's RNA came from whole unsorted tissue. Newly diagnosed lung cancer patients had thoracic surgery in China, August–November 2014, without prior chemotherapy. This chain links TRBV10-3 with TRBJ2-7; TRBD2 matches at 14 bases. The sequence came from an older man with non-small cell lung cancer. The sequenced sample consisted of lung tumor tissue. The CDR3 loop is CDITNMGLAGVNEQYS. As DNA, the CDR3 is TGTGACATCACCAACATGGGACTAGCGGGAGTCAACGAGCAGTACTCC.